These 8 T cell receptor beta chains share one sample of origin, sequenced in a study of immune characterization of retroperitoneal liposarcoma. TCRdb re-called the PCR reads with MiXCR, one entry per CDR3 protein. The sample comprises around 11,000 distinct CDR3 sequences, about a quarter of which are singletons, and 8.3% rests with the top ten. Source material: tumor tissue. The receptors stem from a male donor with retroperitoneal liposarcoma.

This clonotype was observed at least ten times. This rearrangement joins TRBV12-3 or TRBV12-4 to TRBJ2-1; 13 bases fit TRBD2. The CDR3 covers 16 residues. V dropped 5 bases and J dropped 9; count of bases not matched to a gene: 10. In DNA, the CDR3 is TGTGCCAGCAGTACCCCGGGACTAGCGGGGATTGTTGAGCAGTTCTTC. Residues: CASSTPGLAGIVEQFF.

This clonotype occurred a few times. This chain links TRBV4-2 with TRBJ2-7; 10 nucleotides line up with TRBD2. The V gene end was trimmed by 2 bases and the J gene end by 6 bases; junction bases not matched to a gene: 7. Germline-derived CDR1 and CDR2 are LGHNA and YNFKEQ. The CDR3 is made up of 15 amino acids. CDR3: CASSQNTGLATEQYF. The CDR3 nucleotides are TGTGCCAGCAGCCAAAATACGGGACTAGCGACCGAGCAGTACTTC.

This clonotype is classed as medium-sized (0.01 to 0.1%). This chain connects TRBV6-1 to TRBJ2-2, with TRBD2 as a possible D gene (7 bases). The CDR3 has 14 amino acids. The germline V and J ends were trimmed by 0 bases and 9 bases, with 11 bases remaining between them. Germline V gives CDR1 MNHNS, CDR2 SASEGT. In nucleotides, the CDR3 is TGTGCCAGCAGTGAAGCGGGAGGGGACAGGGAGCTGTTTTTT. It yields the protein CASSEAGGDRELFF.

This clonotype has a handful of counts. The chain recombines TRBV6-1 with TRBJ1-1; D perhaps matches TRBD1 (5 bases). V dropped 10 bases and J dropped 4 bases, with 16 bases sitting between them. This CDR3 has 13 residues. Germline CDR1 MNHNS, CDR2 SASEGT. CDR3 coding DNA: TGTGCCACCCCGGAGGGGTTAGGCACTGAAGCTTTCTTT. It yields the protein CATPEGLGTEAFF.

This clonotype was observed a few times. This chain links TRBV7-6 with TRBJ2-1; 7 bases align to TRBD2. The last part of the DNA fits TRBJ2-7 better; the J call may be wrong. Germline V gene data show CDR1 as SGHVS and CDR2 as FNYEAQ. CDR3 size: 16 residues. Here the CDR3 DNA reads TGTGCCAGCAGCTTAGGATTTGGGCGGGAGATCTACGAGCAGTACTTC. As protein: CASSLGFGREIYEQYF.

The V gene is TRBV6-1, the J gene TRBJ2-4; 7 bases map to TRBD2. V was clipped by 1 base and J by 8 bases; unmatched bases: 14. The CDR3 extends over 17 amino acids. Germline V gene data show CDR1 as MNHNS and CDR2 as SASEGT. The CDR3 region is CASSEDPLVGGWDIQYF. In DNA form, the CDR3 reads TGTGCCAGCAGTGAAGATCCTCTTGTCGGGGGGTGGGACATTCAGTACTTC.

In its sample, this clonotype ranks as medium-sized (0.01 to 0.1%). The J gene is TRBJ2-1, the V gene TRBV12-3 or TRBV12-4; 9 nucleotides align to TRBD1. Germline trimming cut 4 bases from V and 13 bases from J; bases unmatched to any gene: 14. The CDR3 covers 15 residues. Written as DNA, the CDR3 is TGTGCCAGCAGTTGGGGGGACAGGGAGTCTGAGACCCAGTTCTTC. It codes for CASSWGDRESETQFF.

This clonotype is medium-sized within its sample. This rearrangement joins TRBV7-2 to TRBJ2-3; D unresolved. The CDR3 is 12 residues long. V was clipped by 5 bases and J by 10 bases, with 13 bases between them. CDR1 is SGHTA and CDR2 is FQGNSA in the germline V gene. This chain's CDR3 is CASSAPSLSQYF. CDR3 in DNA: TGTGCCAGCAGCGCCCCTAGTCTTTCGCAGTATTTT.